The T cell receptor (beta chain) described here comes from a study of Graves' ophthalmopathy and Graves' hyperthyroidism. Germline-derived CDR1 and CDR2 are SQVTM and ANQGSEA. The CDR3 covers 12 residues. V lost 8 bases and J 6 bases, leaving 11 bases between the germline ends. Every ophthalmopathy donor presented moderate-to-severe activity, CAS ≥3, NOSPECS ≥4 and duration under 3 months. Pregnancy or lactation, uncontrolled infections and other autoimmune diseases were grounds for excluding patients. Diagnosis used clinical symptoms, serum thyroxine, TRAb, thyroid ultrasound and orbital computed tomography. CDR3 regions of TCR beta were amplified from RNA transcripts. Second-round multiplex PCR followed a first-round RT-PCR using HTBI primers. TCRdb reprocessed the multiplex PCR reads with MiXCR, giving one entry per CDR3 protein. The sample consists of 650,000 to 900,000 distinct CDR3 sequences, roughly two fifths of them appearing once.

Material for sequencing was peripheral blood. The chain is built from TRBV29-1 and TRBJ2-6; D possibly matches TRBD1 or TRBD2 (6 bases each). This TCR came from an adult man with Graves' ophthalmopathy. The CDR3 sequence is CSRPGAANVLTF. In DNA form, the CDR3 reads TGCAGCAGGCCGGGGGCGGCCAACGTCCTGACTTTC.